Detailed here is one T cell receptor (beta chain). This clone came up once. This receptor's antigen is unknown. Base qualities were left out, and no much larger clone turns up one base away. The protocol used for the library was the immunoSEQ multiplex PCR assay. The original methods were these. To diagnose cytomegalovirus status from the catalog of TCR beta chain sequences, a statistical classification framework was built. This immuneACCESS table, as held by TCRdb, lists in-frame sequences with V and J called but not all clones. Of the missing ones, under half trace to an unresolved V gene in checked studies; the others have no known cause. Clone size and V and J calls were adopted from that table, with D and trimming inferred from the DNA. In this sample the table shows more than 110,000 clones, approximately 87% of which occur a single time. Jointly, the top ten make up 2.5% to 3.5% of the sample.

The sample is drawn from a study of cytomegalovirus exposure and HLA in healthy donors (dated by TCRdb to the late 2010s). In terms of the full investigation: According to a later analysis, the roughly 120 validation repertoires were produced on the same platform as the roughly 700 repertoires of the first cohort. The study aimed to test whether signatures of past pathogen exposure could be identified by cataloging public T cell receptors. Along with the approximately 700-subject first cohort, a separate validation cohort of some 130 different subjects was used. To predict cytomegalovirus infection status, the study combined high-throughput TCR immunosequencing, statistical association of individual TCRs with disease status, and machine learning.

What the authors observed across the whole study: According to the authors, the approach could potentially be generalized to other disease states and immunological phenotypes. Most TCR sequences were seen in very few donors, while some public TCRs were found in many individuals. Cytomegalovirus status was reported to be diagnosed by the classifier with high specificity and sensitivity in both the original and validation cohorts. In a later analysis, TCRs clustered in the first cohort were found to also tend to co-occur in the 130 or so validation repertoires, with around 94% of cluster scores above 0. The study gave a list of 150 to 200 TCR beta chains associated with cytomegalovirus. A later analysis lacked HLA typing for the validation cohort, so it scored co-occurrence in that cohort across all 110 or so repertoires. In vitro tests confirmed that a few of the cytomegalovirus-associated TCR beta chains recognize cytomegalovirus antigens.

V drops 3 bases and J drops 5 bases, leaving 23 bases in between. The CDR3, from cysteine to phenylalanine, totals 17 residues. The entry retains the CDR3 DNA only, 51 bases that are in frame from base 1. From a lookup of the germline V gene (reference sequence), CDR1 and CDR2 are SEHNR and FQNEAQ. Separate from the roughly 700-subject first cohort, the validation cohort of 90 to 150 subjects was the group to which the donors belonged. Recombination joined TRBV7-9 with TRBJ2-7; tentative D gene TRBD2, with 6 bases matching. Sequenced: PBMCs. This receptor was obtained from a man younger than 35 in good health and CMV-seronegative. The DNA reads as follows: TGTGCCAGCAGCTTGGGCCGAAGAGTCAGGGAGGAAAACGAGCAGTACTTC. This sequence encodes CASSLGRRVREENEQYF. Extended through the reference TRBV7-9 and TRBJ2-7 proteins, this CDR3 yields the full variable domain: DTGVSQNPRHKITKRGQNVTFRCDPISEHNRLYWYRQTLGQGPEFLTYFQNEAQLEKSRLLSDRFSAERPKGSFSTLEIQRTEQGDSAMYLCASSLGRRVREENEQYFGPGTRLTVT.